This T cell receptor (beta chain) was sequenced for a study of blood T cell repertoires in COVID-19. Study details: PBMCs, B-cell-depleted T cells, or T cells were the source of the cDNA or gDNA that made up the material.

Authors' processing steps: Cell counts per sample came from amplifying reference gene primers. The method was immunoSEQ multiplex PCR; TCRdb's version includes in-frame clones alone and lacks a portion of them. The V and J calls and clone size were taken over from that table, and D and trimming were inferred from the DNA. The sample shows a few hundred thousand clones, more than 80% of them seen only once. This clone was counted only a few times. The CDR3 covers 13 residues. In germline, CDR1 is MNHEY, CDR2 SVGAGI. J lost 3 bases, V lost 8 bases, and 5 bases had no gene match. Source material: peripheral blood. This TCR was recovered from a man between 35 and 55 years old with acute or convalescent COVID-19. The chain joins TRBV6-5 to TRBJ2-7, with 9 bases fitting TRBD1. The CDR3 nucleotides read TGTGCCAGCCGAGGGGACAGGGTCTACGAGCAGTACTTC. Translation gives CASRGDRVYEQYF.